This entry is about one TCR beta chain. This CDR3 spans 13 amino acids. V lost 4 bases, J lost 7 bases, and 2 bases stayed unmatched. Per the germline V gene, CDR1 is MDHEN and CDR2 is SYDVKM. This sample is drawn from a study of blood T cell repertoires in COVID-19. Study-level background: In each case, the material was cDNA or gDNA derived from T cells, B-cell-depleted T cells, or PBMCs.

Here immunoSEQ multiplex PCR was the method, and the copy in TCRdb shows in-frame clones only, minus some. This sample has some 69,000 clones, with 90% found just once. The V gene is TRBV28, the J gene TRBJ2-1, with 9 bases matching TRBD1. This clonotype was sampled from a man in his 60s with acute or convalescent COVID-19. The sample taken for sequencing was peripheral blood. CDR3 nucleotides: TGTGCCAGCAGTTATGACAGGGGGAATGAGCAGTTCTTC. Its translation: CASSYDRGNEQFF.